This T cell receptor beta chain was retrieved from a study of blood T cell repertoires in COVID-19. Produced via immunoSEQ multiplex PCR; TCRdb's table is partial and in-frame only. Among around 300,000 clones listed, around 87% were seen once. The CDR3 consists of 14 residues. The ends lost 2 bases at V and 14 bases at J; junction bases unmatched: 11. Germline CDR1 and CDR2: MNHNY and SVGAGI (reference sequence). This clone showed up just once. Material for sequencing was peripheral blood. The source is a man aged 45-60 years with active or convalescent COVID-19. V usage is TRBV6-6 and J usage is TRBJ2-2; TRBD2 matches 7 bases. The CDR3 region is CASSYGGGKGLLFF. The CDR3 DNA reads TGTGCCAGCAGTTACGGGGGGGGAAAAGGTCTTCTGTTTTTT.